Described below is a single T cell receptor beta chain sequence and its context. Its antigen is not identified. The data were obtained in a study of CD8 T cells in ankylosing spondylitis. V was pared by 4 bases and J by 4 bases, with 6 bases between. The CDR3 is 11 amino acids. Germline V gene data show CDR1 as SQVTM and CDR2 as ANQGSEA. TCRdb passed the 5' RACE reads through MiXCR, listing each CDR3 protein once. The table lists 100,000 to 150,000 distinct CDR3 sequences, approximately 15% of them singletons. Overall study findings and caveats: From matched ankylosing spondylitis synovial fluid, disease-linked clones were reportedly recovered at significantly enriched levels.

This receptor was obtained from a female donor with ankylosing spondylitis or in good health (not recorded which). The sequenced sample consisted of blood, either unsorted or a sorted T cell fraction (not recorded which). The chain joins TRBV29-1 to TRBJ2-3; D gene unclear. In DNA form, the CDR3 reads TGCAGCGTTGGGGATTCAGATACGCAGTATTTT. It is translated as CSVGDSDTQYF.